These T cell receptor beta chains were read from a single sample in a study of OX40 agonist ivuxolimab in advanced cancers. Measured with immunoSEQ multiplex PCR; TCRdb has only the in-frame clones, and not every one. This table holds almost 70,000 clones, around 87% found once. Source: CD4+ or CD8+ T cells sorted from blood, taken in a trial of the OX40 agonist ivuxolimab. The receptor source for this set is an adult with an advanced solid tumor such as melanoma, head and neck, liver or kidney cancer. CDR3s include the opening cysteine and the closing phenylalanine or tryptophan. Fields, in order: clone size, J gene, D gene, V gene, CDR3 DNA, CDR3 protein. A D gene is named only where the DNA matches it firmly. Not all rows give a size; the values are once, few, many and, for expanded clones, a class.

>few|TRBJ1-5|.|TRBV4-3
TGCGCCAGCAGCCAAGGGTGGAAGGGCAGGGGTAAGGGCAATCAGCCCCAGCATTTT
CASSQGWKGRGKGNQPQHF
>.|TRBJ2-5|.|TRBV28
TGTGCCAGCAGCTGGGGGCTGGAGACCCAGTACTTC
CASSWGLETQYF
>.|TRBJ2-7|.|TRBV7-6
TGTGCCAGCAGCGCACCCCGACGCGTCCCTACGAATAGCGACGAGCAGTACTTC
CASSAPRRVPTNSDEQYF
>.|TRBJ2-3|.|TRBV7-2
TGTGCCAGCAGCTTTTTTTTGACCAGCACAGATACGCAGTATTTT
CASSFFLTSTDTQYF
>.|TRBJ2-7|TRBD2|TRBV7-8
TGTGCCAGCAGCTTTCGGACTAGCGGGTCCTACGAGCAGTACTTC
CASSFRTSGSYEQYF
>.|TRBJ1-6|.|TRBV18
TGTGCCAGCTCACCAGGGACGAACGGGCATTCACCCCTCCACTTT
CASSPGTNGHSPLHF
>.|TRBJ1-5|.|TRBV7-6
TGTGCCAGCAGCTTAAGACGCAGTAATAGCAATCAGCCCCAGCATTTT
CASSLRRSNSNQPQHF
>.|TRBJ1-3|.|TRBV27
TGTGCCAGCAGTTTCCAGCTACCGGGAGAGCCCCAATCTGGAAACACCATATATTTT
CASSFQLPGEPQSGNTIYF
>.|TRBJ2-2|.|TRBV4-1
TGCGCCAGCAGCCATGTGAGGGGGGAATACACCGGGGAGCTGTTTTTT
CASSHVRGEYTGELFF
>.|TRBJ1-1|.|TRBV4-3
TGCGCCAGCAGCCTCTATACCCGTGCGGACACTGAAGCTTTCTTT
CASSLYTRADTEAFF
>few|TRBJ1-1|.|TRBV11-3
TGTGCCAGCAGATCGGACCAGAGGGCTGAAGCTTTCTTT
CASRSDQRAEAFF
>.|TRBJ2-2|.|TRBV19
TGTGCCAGTAGCTGGGGCGGGTCGAACACCGGGGAGCTGTTTTTT
CASSWGGSNTGELFF
>.|TRBJ2-5|.|TRBV7-2
TGTGCCAGCAGCTTAGCCATCGGACAAGAGACCCAGTACTTC
CASSLAIGQETQYF
>.|TRBJ2-7|.|TRBV10-2
TGCGCCAGCAGTGACTCCACTTTTTACGAGCAGTACTTC
CASSDSTFYEQYF
>once|TRBJ2-5|.|TRBV6-5
TGTGCCAGCAGTTATGGGAAAGAGACCCAGTACTTC
CASSYGKETQYF
>.|TRBJ2-1|.|TRBV7-3
TGTGCCAGCAGCTTACTTCTCGAGAATGAGCAGTTCTTC
CASSLLLENEQFF
>few|TRBJ2-2|.|TRBV25-1
TGTGCCAGACCATCGGAGGCCGGGGAGCTGTTTTTT
CARPSEAGELFF
>.|TRBJ2-5|.|TRBV10-1
TGCGCCAGCAGTGACCGAGGCCGAAAGACCCAGTACTTC
CASSDRGRKTQYF
>.|TRBJ2-3|.|TRBV5-8
TGTGCCAGCAGCCCCAGACAGCTCCCTAGCACAGATACGCAGTATTTT
CASSPRQLPSTDTQYF
>once|TRBJ1-6|.|TRBV5-4
TGTGCCCAGTCGAACGGGGTTGGTAATTCACCCCTCCACTTT
CAQSNGVGNSPLHF
>.|TRBJ1-4|TRBD1|TRBV4-1
TGCGCCAGCAGCCAAGTCCTGGGACAGGGTGGTTATGAAAAACTGTTTTTT
CASSQVLGQGGYEKLFF
>.|TRBJ2-7|TRBD2|TRBV28
TGTGCCAGCAATAGGAGCGGGAGGTACGAGCAGTACTTC
CASNRSGRYEQYF
>.|TRBJ1-6|.|TRBV5-4
TGTGCCAGCAGCTTGGCCCTGGGGGATTCACCCCTCCACTTT
CASSLALGDSPLHF
>.|TRBJ2-2|.|TRBV13
TGTGCCAGCAATAACAAGCCCCTAGCTGCGAACACCGGGGAGCTGTTTTTT
CASNNKPLAANTGELFF
>.|TRBJ2-7|.|TRBV7-3
TGTGCCAGCAGCTTAACGGGCAGGGGCGAGCAGTACTTC
CASSLTGRGEQYF
>.|TRBJ1-1|.|TRBV30
TGTGCCTGGACCCCGGACAAAACCACTGAAGCTTTCTTT
CAWTPDKTTEAFF
>once|TRBJ2-2|.|TRBV19
TGTGCCAGTAGTATTCGTTGGTCCGGGGAGCTGTTTTTT
CASSIRWSGELFF